This TCR beta chain was profiled in a study of shared clonotypes between healthy human individuals. Findings and limits, study-wide: Estimated richness was generally greater in naive than memory subsets. Clonotype sharing among donors likely depends on sequencing depth.

As concerns this clone: Its antigen remains unidentified.

V was pared by 0 bases and J by 5 bases, with 16 bases between. The CDR3 covers 16 residues. Germline V CDR1 and CDR2: MNHEY, SVGAGI. Sequencing was at deep level. Genomic DNA of every subset was divided equally among multiple immunoSEQ plates. Sequenced by immunoSEQ multiplex PCR; TCRdb stores in-frame clones only, minus some. The profile covers approximately 2.3 million clones, with over 90% appearing a single time and about 0.37% taken by the ten largest. The chain carries TRBV6-5 and TRBJ2-5, with a weak D call TRBD2 (5 bases). The specimen sequenced was naive CD4+ T cells from PBMCs. Subset: CD45RA+ positively selected. This receptor was identified in a young man in good health. Some clones in this sample may be carry-over from other donors' samples. The CDR3 DNA follows: TGTGCCAGCAGTTACTCGGGAGCACTAGTCCGGGAGACCCAGTACTTC. It codes for CASSYSGALVRETQYF.